The sequence of this T cell receptor (beta chain) was determined in a study of blood T cell repertoires in COVID-19. On the study more broadly: Samples taken during acute and convalescent COVID-19 were collected in the United States, Italy and Spain. PBMCs, B-cell-depleted T cells, or T cells provided the cDNA or gDNA that made up the material.

The CDR3 extends over 19 amino acids. CDR1 and CDR2 from the germline V gene are LGHNA and YNFKEQ. The ends lost 2 bases at V and 2 bases at J; junction bases unmatched: 11. Original handling: Estimates of nucleated cell counts were drawn from the amplification of reference gene primers. Clones were sequenced by immunoSEQ multiplex PCR, and TCRdb holds only the in-frame ones, with some missing. D and trimming come from the DNA, and the V and J calls and clone size come from that table. This table holds some 160,000 clones, nearly 80% found once. The chain links TRBV4-2 to TRBJ2-7, with 14 bases matching TRBD2. This receptor was identified in a woman aged 80 or older with acute or convalescent COVID-19. Material: peripheral blood. CDR3 sequence reads: CASSQLGLAGVYEAYEQYF. CDR3 sequence (DNA): TGTGCCAGCAGCCAACTGGGACTAGCGGGAGTGTATGAGGCCTACGAGCAGTACTTC.